This T cell receptor (beta chain) is from a study of chemoradiotherapy in HPV16-positive cancers. Study summary: Functional T-cell assays on two HPV16-positive patients' cells defined candidate HPV-specific clones and common TCR motifs.

The method was immunoSEQ multiplex PCR; TCRdb's version includes in-frame clones alone and lacks a portion of them. The table lists 10,000 to 15,000 clones, around three fifths of them singletons. Repertoires were sampled repeatedly during chemoradiotherapy. Study-level findings and limits: Non-HPV-specific T cells did not expand in tumors during treatment, whereas candidate HPV-specific clones and E7-related motifs did.

This clone was observed a single time. Its antigen is not identified. V lost 4 bases, J lost 5 bases, and 15 bases lay in between. Per the germline V gene, CDR1 is SQVTM and CDR2 is ANQGSEA. This CDR3 is 14 amino acids long. This TCR was sampled from a human donor with HPV-associated anogenital cancer. This chain joins TRBV29-1 and TRBJ2-1, with D possibly TRBD2 on 6 matching bases. Specimen collection occurred from a patient who underwent chemoradiotherapy. This CDR3 is CSVAAGSDHNEQFF. The CDR3 nucleotides are TGCAGCGTTGCGGCGGGATCTGATCACAATGAGCAGTTCTTC.